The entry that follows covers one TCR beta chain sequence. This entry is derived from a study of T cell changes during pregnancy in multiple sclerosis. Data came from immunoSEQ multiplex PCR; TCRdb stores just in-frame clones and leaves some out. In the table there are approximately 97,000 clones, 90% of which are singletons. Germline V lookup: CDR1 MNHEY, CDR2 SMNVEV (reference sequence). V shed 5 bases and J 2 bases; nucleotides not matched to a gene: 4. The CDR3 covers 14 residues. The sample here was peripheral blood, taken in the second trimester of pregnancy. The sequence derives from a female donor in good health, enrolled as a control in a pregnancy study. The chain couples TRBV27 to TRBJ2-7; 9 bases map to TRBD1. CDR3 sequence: CASSIGTGPYEQYF. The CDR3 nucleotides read TGTGCCAGCAGTATCGGGACAGGGCCCTACGAGCAGTACTTC.